The 5 T cell receptor beta chains given below trace back to one sample, sequenced in a study of OX40 agonist ivuxolimab in advanced cancers. Repertoires were generated with immunoSEQ multiplex PCR, while TCRdb's copy carries only in-frame clones and drops some. The sample lists about 100,000 clones, around nine tenths occurring once. The input for sequencing was CD4+ or CD8+ T cells sorted from blood, taken in a trial of the OX40 agonist ivuxolimab. Every receptor here comes from an adult with an advanced solid tumor such as melanoma, head and neck, liver or kidney cancer.

This chain uses TRBV5-1 with TRBJ2-7, with D perhaps TRBD2 (5 bases). This CDR3 is built from 17 residues. Between the trimmed V and J ends, which lost 0 bases and 2 bases, there was a span of 18 bases. Per germline, CDR1 SGHRS and CDR2 YFSETQ. The CDR3 sequence is CASSLVAGRSLAYEQYF. In DNA form, the CDR3 reads TGCGCCAGCAGCTTGGTGGCGGGCAGGTCCTTAGCCTACGAGCAGTACTTC.

The chain recombines TRBV4-1 with TRBJ2-3; TRBD2 matches at 9 bases. The CDR3 is 17 amino acids. Germline CDR1 is MGHRA and CDR2 is YSYEKL. The V gene end was trimmed by 4 bases and the J gene end by 2 bases; junction bases not matched to a gene: 10. The CDR3 loop reads CASSPGPASGTTDTQYF. The CDR3 nucleotides read TGCGCCAGCAGCCCAGGCCCCGCTAGCGGGACCACAGATACGCAGTATTTT.

The V and J genes are TRBV6-6 and TRBJ2-7, with 7 positions matching TRBD2. There are 14 residues in the CDR3. Germline V gene sequence: CDR1 MNHNY, CDR2 SVGAGI (reference sequence). After removal of 5 bases from V and 0 bases from J, the junction contained 4 bases not matched to a gene. The CDR3 region has the DNA TGTGCCAGCAGTCTCCTAGCGGACTCCTACGAGCAGTACTTC. Protein: CASSLLADSYEQYF.

This rearrangement joins TRBV29-1 to TRBJ2-1; 7 positions match TRBD1. Germline V CDR1 and CDR2: SQVTM, ANQGSEA. This CDR3 has 12 residues. V lost 4 bases and J lost 4; bases outside the gene matches: 1. The CDR3 reads CSVGQGYNEQFF. In nucleotides, the CDR3 is TGCAGCGTTGGACAGGGTTACAATGAGCAGTTCTTC.

This chain uses TRBV28 with TRBJ2-1; D perhaps matches TRBD1 (6 bases). Per germline, CDR1 MDHEN and CDR2 SYDVKM. Trimming shortened V by 6 bases and J by 2 bases, and 14 bases separated the two germline ends. The CDR3 extends over 15 amino acids. As DNA, the CDR3 is TGTGCCAGCAGCCCCCCCTGGACAGCCTACAATGAGCAGTTCTTC. Protein product: CASSPPWTAYNEQFF.